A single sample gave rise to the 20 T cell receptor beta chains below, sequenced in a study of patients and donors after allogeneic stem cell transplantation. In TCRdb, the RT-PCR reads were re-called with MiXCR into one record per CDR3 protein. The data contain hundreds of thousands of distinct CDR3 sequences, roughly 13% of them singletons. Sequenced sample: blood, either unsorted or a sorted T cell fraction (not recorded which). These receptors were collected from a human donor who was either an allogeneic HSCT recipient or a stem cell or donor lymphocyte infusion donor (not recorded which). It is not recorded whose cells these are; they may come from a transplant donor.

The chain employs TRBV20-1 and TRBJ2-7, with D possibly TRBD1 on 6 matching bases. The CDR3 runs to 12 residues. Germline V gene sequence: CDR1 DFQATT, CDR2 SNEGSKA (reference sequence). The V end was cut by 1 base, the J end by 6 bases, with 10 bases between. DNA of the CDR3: TGCAGTGCTAGAGGGGGGCCGGGCGAGCAGTACTTC. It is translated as CSARGGPGEQYF.

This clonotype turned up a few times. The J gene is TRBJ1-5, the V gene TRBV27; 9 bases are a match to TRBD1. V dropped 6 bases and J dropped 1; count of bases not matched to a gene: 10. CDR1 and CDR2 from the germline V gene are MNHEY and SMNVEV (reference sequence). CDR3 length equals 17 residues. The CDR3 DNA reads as TGTGCCAGCAGACCATTGACAGGGGGATTGAGCAATCAGCCCCAGCATTTT. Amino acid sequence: CASRPLTGGLSNQPQHF.

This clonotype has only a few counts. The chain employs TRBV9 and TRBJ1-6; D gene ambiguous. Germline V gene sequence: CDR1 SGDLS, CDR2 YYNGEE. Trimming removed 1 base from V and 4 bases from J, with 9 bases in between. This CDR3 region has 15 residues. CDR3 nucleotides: TGTGCCAGCAGCGTACCGGTCAAATATAATTCACCCCTCCACTTT. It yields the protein CASSVPVKYNSPLHF.

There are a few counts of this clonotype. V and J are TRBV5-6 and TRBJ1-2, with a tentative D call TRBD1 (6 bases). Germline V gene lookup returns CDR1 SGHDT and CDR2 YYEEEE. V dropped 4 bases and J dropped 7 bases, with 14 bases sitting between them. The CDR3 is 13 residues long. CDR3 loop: CASSAPDRSGYTF. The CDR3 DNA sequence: TGTGCCAGCAGCGCCCCCGACAGGAGTGGCTACACCTTC.

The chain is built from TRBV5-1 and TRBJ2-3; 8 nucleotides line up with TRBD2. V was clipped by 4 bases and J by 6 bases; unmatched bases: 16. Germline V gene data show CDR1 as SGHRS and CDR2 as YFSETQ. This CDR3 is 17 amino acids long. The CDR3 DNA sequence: TGCGCCAGCAGCCCAAGAACGGCGGGAGGCCGGTCCGATACGCAGTATTTT. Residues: CASSPRTAGGRSDTQYF. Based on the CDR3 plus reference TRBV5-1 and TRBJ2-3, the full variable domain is KAGVTQTPRYLIKTRGQQVTLSCSPISGHRSVSWYQQTPGQGLQFLFEYFSETQRNKGNFPGRFSGRQFSNSRSEMNVSTLELGDSALYLCASSPRTAGGRSDTQYFGPGTRLTVL.

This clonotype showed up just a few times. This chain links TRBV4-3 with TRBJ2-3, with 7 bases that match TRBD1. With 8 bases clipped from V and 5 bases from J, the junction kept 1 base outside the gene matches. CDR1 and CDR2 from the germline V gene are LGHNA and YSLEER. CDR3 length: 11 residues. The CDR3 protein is CASRQGDTQYF. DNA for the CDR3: TGCGCCAGCCGACAGGGAGATACGCAGTATTTT.

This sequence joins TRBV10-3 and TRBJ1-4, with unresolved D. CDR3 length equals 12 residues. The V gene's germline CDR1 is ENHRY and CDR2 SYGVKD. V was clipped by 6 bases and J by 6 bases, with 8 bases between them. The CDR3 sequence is CAISREDEKLFF. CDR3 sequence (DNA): TGTGCCATCAGCCGGGAGGATGAAAAACTGTTTTTT.

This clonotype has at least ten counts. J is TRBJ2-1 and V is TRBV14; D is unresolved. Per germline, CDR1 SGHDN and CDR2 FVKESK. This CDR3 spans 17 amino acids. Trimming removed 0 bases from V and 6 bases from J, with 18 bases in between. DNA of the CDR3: TGTGCCAGCAGCCAAGATCCCCAAGGGTCGCTACCCAATGAGCAGTTCTTC. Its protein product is CASSQDPQGSLPNEQFF.

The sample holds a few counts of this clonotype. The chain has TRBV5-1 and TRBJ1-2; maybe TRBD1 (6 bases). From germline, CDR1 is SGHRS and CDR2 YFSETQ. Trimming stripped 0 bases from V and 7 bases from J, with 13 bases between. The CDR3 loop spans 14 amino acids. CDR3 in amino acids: CASSLEGVSGGYTF. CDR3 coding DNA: TGCGCCAGCAGCTTGGAGGGGGTTTCGGGTGGCTACACCTTC. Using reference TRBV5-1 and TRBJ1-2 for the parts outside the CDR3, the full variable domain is KAGVTQTPRYLIKTRGQQVTLSCSPISGHRSVSWYQQTPGQGLQFLFEYFSETQRNKGNFPGRFSGRQFSNSRSEMNVSTLELGDSALYLCASSLEGVSGGYTFGSGTRLTVV.

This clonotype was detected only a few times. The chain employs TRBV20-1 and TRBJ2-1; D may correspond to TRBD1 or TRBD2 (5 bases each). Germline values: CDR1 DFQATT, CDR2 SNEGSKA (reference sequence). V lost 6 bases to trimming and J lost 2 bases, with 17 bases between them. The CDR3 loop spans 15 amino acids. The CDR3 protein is CSAAQPRGPYNEQFF. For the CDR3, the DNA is TGCAGTGCAGCCCAGCCCCGGGGACCCTACAATGAGCAGTTCTTC.

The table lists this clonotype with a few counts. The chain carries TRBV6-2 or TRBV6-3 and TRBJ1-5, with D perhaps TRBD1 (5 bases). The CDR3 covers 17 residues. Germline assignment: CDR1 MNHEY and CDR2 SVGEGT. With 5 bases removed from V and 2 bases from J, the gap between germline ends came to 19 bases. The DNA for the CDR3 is TGTGCCAGCAGTAACCGGGACTTTGGCGGGGGCAATCAGCCCCAGCATTTT. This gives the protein CASSNRDFGGGNQPQHF.

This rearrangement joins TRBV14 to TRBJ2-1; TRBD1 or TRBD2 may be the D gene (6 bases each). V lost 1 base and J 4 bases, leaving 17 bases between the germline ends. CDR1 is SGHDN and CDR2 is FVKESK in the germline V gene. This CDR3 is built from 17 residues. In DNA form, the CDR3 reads TGTGCCAGCAGCCAAGGTGGGCGGAGGGGGGCATACAATGAGCAGTTCTTC. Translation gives CASSQGGRRGAYNEQFF.

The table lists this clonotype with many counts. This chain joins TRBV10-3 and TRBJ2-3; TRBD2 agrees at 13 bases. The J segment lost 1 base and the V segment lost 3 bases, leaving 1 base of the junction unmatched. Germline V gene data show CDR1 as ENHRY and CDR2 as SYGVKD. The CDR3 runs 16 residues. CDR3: CAISDGTSGGTDTQYF. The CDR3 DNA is TGTGCCATCAGTGACGGGACTAGCGGGGGCACAGATACGCAGTATTTT.

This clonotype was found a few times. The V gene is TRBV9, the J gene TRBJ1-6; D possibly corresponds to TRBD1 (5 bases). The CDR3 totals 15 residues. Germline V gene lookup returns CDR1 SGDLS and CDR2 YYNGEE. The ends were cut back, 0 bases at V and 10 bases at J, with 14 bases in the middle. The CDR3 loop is CASSVGNLGRSPLHF. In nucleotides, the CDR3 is TGTGCCAGCAGCGTAGGGAACTTGGGACGCTCACCCCTCCACTTT.

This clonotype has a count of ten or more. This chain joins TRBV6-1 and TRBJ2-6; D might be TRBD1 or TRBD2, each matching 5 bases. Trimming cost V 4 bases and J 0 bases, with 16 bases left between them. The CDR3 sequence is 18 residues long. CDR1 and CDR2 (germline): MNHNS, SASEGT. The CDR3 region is CASSVSGWGDSGANVLTF. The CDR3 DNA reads TGTGCCAGCAGTGTGTCGGGGTGGGGCGACTCTGGGGCCAACGTCCTGACTTTC.

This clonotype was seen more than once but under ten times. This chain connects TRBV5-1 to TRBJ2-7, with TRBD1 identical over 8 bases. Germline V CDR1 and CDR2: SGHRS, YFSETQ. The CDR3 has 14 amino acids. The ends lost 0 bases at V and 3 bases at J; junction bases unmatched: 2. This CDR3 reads CASSLGTGFYEQYF. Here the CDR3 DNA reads TGCGCCAGCAGCTTGGGGACAGGGTTCTACGAGCAGTACTTC.

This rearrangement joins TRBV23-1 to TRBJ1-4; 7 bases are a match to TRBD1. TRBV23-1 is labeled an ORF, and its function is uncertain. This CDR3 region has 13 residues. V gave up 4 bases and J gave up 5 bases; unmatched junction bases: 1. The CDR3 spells CASSPRGNEKLFF. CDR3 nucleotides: TGCGCCAGCAGTCCCAGGGGGAATGAAAAACTGTTTTTT.

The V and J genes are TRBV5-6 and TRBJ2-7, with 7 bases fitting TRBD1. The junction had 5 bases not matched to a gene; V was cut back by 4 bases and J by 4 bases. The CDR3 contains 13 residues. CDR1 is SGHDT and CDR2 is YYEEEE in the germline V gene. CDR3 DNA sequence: TGTGCCAGCAGCGACGACAGGGCTTACGAGCAGTACTTC. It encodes CASSDDRAYEQYF.

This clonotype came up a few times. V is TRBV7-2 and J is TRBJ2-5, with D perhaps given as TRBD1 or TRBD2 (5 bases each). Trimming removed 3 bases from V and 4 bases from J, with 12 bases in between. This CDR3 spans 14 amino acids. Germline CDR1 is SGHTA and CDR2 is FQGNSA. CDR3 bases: TGTGCCAGCAGCTTTCCCGGGACGCGAGAGACCCAGTACTTC. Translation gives CASSFPGTRETQYF.

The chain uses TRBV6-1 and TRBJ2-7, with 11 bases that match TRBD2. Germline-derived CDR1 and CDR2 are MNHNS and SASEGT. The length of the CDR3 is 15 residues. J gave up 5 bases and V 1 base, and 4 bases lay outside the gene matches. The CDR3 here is CASSEGSGGADEQYF. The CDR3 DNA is TGTGCCAGCAGTGAAGGTAGCGGGGGGGCCGACGAGCAGTACTTC.